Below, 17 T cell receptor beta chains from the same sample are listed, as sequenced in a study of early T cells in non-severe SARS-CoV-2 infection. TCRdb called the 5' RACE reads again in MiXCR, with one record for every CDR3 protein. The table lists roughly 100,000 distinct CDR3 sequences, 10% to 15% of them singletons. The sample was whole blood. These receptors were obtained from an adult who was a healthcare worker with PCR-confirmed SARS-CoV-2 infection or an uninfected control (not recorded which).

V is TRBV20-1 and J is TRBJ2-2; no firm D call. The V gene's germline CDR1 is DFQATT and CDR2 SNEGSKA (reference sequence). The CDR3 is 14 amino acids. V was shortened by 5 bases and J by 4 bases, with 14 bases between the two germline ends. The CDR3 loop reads CSALSVHFTGELFF. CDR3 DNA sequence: TGCAGTGCTTTATCCGTACACTTCACCGGGGAGCTGTTTTTT.

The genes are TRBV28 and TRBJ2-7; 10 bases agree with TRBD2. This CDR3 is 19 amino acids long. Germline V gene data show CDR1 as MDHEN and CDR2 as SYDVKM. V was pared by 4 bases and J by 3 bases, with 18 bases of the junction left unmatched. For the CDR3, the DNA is TGTGCCAGCAGTTACCCCCGTTGGCTAGCGGGAGATCTACTCTACGAGCAGTACTTC. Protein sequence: CASSYPRWLAGDLLYEQYF. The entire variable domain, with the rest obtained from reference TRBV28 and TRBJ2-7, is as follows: DVKVTQSSRYLVKRTGEKVFLECVQDMDHENMFWYRQDPGLGLRLIYFSYDVKMKEKGDIPEGYSVSREKKERFSLILESASTNQTSMYLCASSYPRWLAGDLLYEQYFGPGTRLTVT.

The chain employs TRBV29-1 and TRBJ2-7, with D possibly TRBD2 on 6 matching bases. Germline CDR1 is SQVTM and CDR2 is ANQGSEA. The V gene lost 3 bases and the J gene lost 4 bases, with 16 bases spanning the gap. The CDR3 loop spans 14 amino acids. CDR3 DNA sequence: TGCAGCGTTGAGTTCGGGGGTGGCAGTTACGAGCAGTACTTC. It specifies CSVEFGGGSYEQYF.

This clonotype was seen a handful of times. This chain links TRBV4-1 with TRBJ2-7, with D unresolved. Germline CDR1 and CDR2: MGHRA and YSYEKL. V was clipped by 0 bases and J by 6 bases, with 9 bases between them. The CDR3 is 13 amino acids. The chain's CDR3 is CASSQDAVGEQYF. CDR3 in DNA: TGCGCCAGCAGCCAAGACGCAGTCGGCGAGCAGTACTTC.

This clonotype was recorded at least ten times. The CDR3 region is CASSPSGDTQYF. CDR3 bases: TGTGCCAGCAGCCCAAGCGGAGATACGCAGTATTTT. The chain recombines TRBV14 with TRBJ2-3, with a tentative D call TRBD2 (5 bases). V was clipped by 4 bases and J by 5 bases, with 7 bases between them. Germline loops: CDR1 SGHDN, CDR2 FVKESK. The CDR3 runs to 12 residues.

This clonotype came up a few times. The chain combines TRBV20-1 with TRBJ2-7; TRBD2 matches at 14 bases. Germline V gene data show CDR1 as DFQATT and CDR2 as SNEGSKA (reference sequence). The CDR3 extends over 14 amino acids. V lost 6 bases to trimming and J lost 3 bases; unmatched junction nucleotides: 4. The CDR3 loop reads CSAPGLAGGYEQYF. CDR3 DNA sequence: TGCAGTGCCCCCGGACTAGCGGGAGGCTACGAGCAGTACTTC.

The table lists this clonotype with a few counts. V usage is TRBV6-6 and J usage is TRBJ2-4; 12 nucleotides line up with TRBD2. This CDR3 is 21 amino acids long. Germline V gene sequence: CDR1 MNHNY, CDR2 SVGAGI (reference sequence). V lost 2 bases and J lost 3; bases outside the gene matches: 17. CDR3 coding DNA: TGTGCCAGCAGTTACCAGGGGAGATCTACTAGCGGGGGGATGGGCAAAAACATTCAGTACTTC. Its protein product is CASSYQGRSTSGGMGKNIQYF.

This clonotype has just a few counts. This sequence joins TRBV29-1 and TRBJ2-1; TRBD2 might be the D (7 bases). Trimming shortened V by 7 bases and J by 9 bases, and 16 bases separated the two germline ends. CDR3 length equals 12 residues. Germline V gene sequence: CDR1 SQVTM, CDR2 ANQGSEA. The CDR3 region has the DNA TGCAGCGCCCTAAACAGGGAGGGTGAGCAGTTCTTC. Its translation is CSALNREGEQFF.

CDR3 sequence (DNA): TGTGCCAGCAGCCAGGGTCGGCCGCCCCGCAATGAGCAGTTCTTC. It is translated as CASSQGRPPRNEQFF. The V and J genes are TRBV3-1 and TRBJ2-1; no reliable D call. Trimming cost V 3 bases and J 6 bases, with 15 bases left between them. The V gene's germline CDR1 is LGHDT and CDR2 YNNKEL (reference sequence). The CDR3 consists of 15 residues.

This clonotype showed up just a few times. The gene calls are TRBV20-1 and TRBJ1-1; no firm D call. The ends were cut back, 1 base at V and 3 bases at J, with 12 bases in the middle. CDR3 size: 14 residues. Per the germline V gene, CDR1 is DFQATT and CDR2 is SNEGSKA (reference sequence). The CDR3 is CSARVRFTDTEAFF. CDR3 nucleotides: TGCAGTGCTAGAGTTCGGTTTACGGACACTGAAGCTTTCTTT.

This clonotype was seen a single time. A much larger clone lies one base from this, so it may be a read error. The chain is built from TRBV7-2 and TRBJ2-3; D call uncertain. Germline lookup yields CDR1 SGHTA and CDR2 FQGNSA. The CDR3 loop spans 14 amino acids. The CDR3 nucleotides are TGTGACAGCACCCGTCGGGCCACGACAGATACGCAGTATTTT. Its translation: CDSTRRATTDTQYF.

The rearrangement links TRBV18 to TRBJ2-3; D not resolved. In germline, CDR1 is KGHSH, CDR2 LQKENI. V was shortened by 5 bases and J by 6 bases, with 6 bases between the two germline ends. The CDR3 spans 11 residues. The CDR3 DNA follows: TGTGCCAGCTCAGAGATGGATACGCAGTATTTT. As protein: CASSEMDTQYF.

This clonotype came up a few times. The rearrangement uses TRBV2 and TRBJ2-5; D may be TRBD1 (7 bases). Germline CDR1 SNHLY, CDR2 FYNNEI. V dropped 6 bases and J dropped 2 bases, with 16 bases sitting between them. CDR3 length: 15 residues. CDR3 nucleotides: TGTGCCAGCAGGGGCGGGACAGCCAATCAAGAGACCCAGTACTTC. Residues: CASRGGTANQETQYF.

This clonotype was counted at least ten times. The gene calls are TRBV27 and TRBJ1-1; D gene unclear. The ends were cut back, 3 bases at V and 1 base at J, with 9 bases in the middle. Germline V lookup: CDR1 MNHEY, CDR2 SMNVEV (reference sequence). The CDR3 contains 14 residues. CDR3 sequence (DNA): TGTGCCAGCAGTTTGAGGGAGGGGAACACTGAAGCTTTCTTT. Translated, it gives CASSLREGNTEAFF.

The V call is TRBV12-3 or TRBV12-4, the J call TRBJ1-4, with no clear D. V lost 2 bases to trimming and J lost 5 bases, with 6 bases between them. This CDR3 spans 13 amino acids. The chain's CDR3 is CASSLRGNEKLFF. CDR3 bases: TGTGCCAGCAGTTTACGTGGAAATGAAAAACTGTTTTTT.

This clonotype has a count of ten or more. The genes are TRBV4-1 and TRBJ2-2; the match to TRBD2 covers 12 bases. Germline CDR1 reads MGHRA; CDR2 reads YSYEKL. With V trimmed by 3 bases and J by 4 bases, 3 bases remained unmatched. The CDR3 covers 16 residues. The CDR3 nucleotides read TGCGCCAGCAGCCACCCACTAGCGGGAGGCACCGGGGAGCTGTTTTTT. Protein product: CASSHPLAGGTGELFF.

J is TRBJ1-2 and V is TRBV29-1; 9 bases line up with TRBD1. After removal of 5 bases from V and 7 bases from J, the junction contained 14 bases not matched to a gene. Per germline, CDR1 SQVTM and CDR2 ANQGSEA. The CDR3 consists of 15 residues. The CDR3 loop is CSVTRGRTGVAGYTF. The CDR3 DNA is TGCAGCGTTACGAGGGGACGGACAGGGGTGGCTGGCTACACCTTC.